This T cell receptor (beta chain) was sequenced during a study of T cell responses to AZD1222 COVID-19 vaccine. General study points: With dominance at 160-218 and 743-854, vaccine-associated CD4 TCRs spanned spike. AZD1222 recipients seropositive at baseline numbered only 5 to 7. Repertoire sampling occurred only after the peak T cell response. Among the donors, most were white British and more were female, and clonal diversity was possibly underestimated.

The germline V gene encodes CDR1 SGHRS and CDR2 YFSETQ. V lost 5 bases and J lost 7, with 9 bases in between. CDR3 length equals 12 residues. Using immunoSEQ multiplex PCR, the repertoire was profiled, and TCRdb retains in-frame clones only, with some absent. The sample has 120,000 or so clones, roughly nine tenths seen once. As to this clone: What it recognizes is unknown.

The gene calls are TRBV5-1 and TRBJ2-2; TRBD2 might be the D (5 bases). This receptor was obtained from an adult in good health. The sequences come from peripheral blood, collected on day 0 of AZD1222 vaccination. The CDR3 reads CASSFAGGELFF. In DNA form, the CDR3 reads TGCGCCAGCAGTTTTGCGGGCGGGGAGCTGTTTTTT.